This is a list of T cell receptor beta chains from one sample in a study of blood T cell repertoires in COVID-19. Profiling relied on immunoSEQ multiplex PCR, and the TCRdb table lists in-frame clones only, not all of them. Of about 120,000 clones listed, over 75% were seen once; the top ten hold around 2.3%. What was sequenced was peripheral blood. The receptor set was obtained from a man in his fifties with acute or convalescent COVID-19. The CDR3 runs from the conserved cysteine through the conserved F or W. D genes are given only for firm matches.

CDR3 length	V gene	J gene	D gene	CDR3 protein
16	TRBV12-5	TRBJ2-5	TRBD2	CASGLRIAGYQETQYF
11	TRBV30	TRBJ2-3	-	CAWTNQDTQYF
19	TRBV6-7	TRBJ2-1	TRBD2	CASSYGSNPGTSGMAEQFF
13	TRBV9	TRBJ2-7	-	CASSVEDPYEQYF
14	TRBV7-9	TRBJ1-2	-	CASSLTREWGGYTF
14	TRBV2	TRBJ2-7	-	CASSVALSSHEQYF
13	TRBV5-6	TRBJ2-7	-	CASSLRGTYEQYF
16	TRBV10-3	TRBJ1-2	-	CAISEGDGTGGEGYTF
13	TRBV11-3	TRBJ2-3	-	CASSFSSTDTQYF
14	TRBV7-9	TRBJ1-2	-	CASSLSSVNYGYTF
17	TRBV19	TRBJ2-2	TRBD2	CASSMLVAGGSAGELFF
15	TRBV6-5	TRBJ2-1	TRBD2	CASSYSAGGRYEQFF
16	TRBV7-9	TRBJ1-5	TRBD1	CASSHGQGRGNQPQHF
15	TRBV6-6	TRBJ1-6	-	CASSPQETYNSPLHF
16	TRBV12-5	TRBJ1-1	-	CASGLGAQGRGTEAFF
14	TRBV18	TRBJ2-7	TRBD1	CASSADRDDYEQYF
16	TRBV5-6	TRBJ1-6	TRBD1	CASSYIPGQGLSPLHF
14	TRBV6-4	TRBJ2-3	TRBD1	CASSATGGADTQYF
13	TRBV12-3/TRBV12-4	TRBJ1-6	-	CASSFLRYSPLHF
13	TRBV10-1	TRBJ1-3	TRBD1	CATDRARGNTIYF
14	TRBV19	TRBJ1-5	-	CASSFRYSNQPQHF
16	TRBV4-1	TRBJ2-4	TRBD2	CASSWGPGGAKNIQYF
17	TRBV5-8	TRBJ2-2	TRBD2	CASSLSLLAGVTGELFF
13	TRBV12-3/TRBV12-4	TRBJ2-5	-	CASSWALQETQYF
13	TRBV7-8	TRBJ1-1	TRBD1	CASSTRGLTEAFF
15	TRBV5-1	TRBJ2-3	TRBD2	CASRTSGTDTDTQYF
14	TRBV5-1	TRBJ1-2	TRBD1	CASSSGTGSDGYTF
16	TRBV19	TRBJ2-5	-	CASSMHPGRGGETQYF
14	TRBV24-1	TRBJ1-5	-	CATSYTGDDQPQHF
15	TRBV5-1	TRBJ2-5	TRBD1	CASNRDRGDEETQYF
15	TRBV5-1	TRBJ1-1	-	CASSTRGGPNAEAFF
14	TRBV7-9	TRBJ1-2	TRBD1	CASSLGGQNYGYTF
14	TRBV2	TRBJ1-3	-	CASSAQAPGNTIYF
15	TRBV11-3	TRBJ2-5	TRBD1	CASSPGGRGRETQYF
16	TRBV7-6	TRBJ2-5	TRBD1	CASSSSGTGNGETQYF
13	TRBV3-1/TRBV3-2	TRBJ2-5	-	CASSRAAPFYQYF
16	TRBV11-2	TRBJ2-1	-	CASSPLSGTHHNEQFF
15	TRBV9	TRBJ1-1	-	CASSVATGMNTEAFF
15	TRBV13	TRBJ2-3	-	CASSLIRGEIDTQYF
15	TRBV7-7	TRBJ2-2	TRBD1	CASSPGTGDTGELFF
14	TRBV10-3	TRBJ2-3	-	CAISDGGFTDTQYF
14	TRBV6-5	TRBJ1-2	TRBD1	CASSKPGQAGGYTF
15	TRBV7-3	TRBJ2-2	TRBD1	CASSPGTGGTGELFF
16	TRBV4-1	TRBJ2-2	-	CASSQGPGGGAGELFF
16	TRBV27	TRBJ2-1	TRBD2	CASRPGVERGGHEQFF
13	TRBV7-3	TRBJ1-5	-	CASSLSSNQPQHF
13	TRBV18	TRBJ1-1	-	CASRQAVNTEAFF
20	TRBV14	TRBJ1-5	TRBD1	CASSQEGGEGNFRSNQPQHF
12	TRBV10-1	TRBJ2-7	TRBD1	CASSEGQGEQYF
13	TRBV2	TRBJ2-2	TRBD2	CASGGENTGELFF
16	TRBV4-1	TRBJ2-1	TRBD2	CASSPFAGVFDNEQFF
15	TRBV6-2/TRBV6-3	TRBJ2-4	-	CASSYPGDYKNIQYF
14	TRBV3-1/TRBV3-2	TRBJ1-5	-	CASSQGGGSQPQHF
15	TRBV6-4	TRBJ2-1	-	CASSDDWGPYNEQFF
12	TRBV6-5	TRBJ2-5	TRBD2	CAARGGWETQYF
20	TRBV27	TRBJ1-5	TRBD1	CASSVATGFDGMGSNQPQHF
11	TRBV10-2	TRBJ2-1	-	CASGQDNEQFF